This T cell receptor beta chain was recorded in a study of OX40 agonist ivuxolimab in advanced cancers. Study-level background: Among those enrolled, mean age was about 63 years (range about 20 to 79) and 75% to 85% were male.

This clone was seen a handful of times. This CDR3 is 13 amino acids long. Trimming took off 8 bases at V and 9 bases at J, with 14 bases between the two ends. Germline V CDR1 and CDR2: SNHLY, FYNNEI. Measured with immunoSEQ multiplex PCR; TCRdb has only the in-frame clones, and not every one. The sample consists of approximately 50,000 clones, around four fifths of them appearing once. Patients had blood sampled at baseline and again on cycle 4 day 1 and cycle 7 day 1. This chain links TRBV2 with TRBJ1-6; tentative D call: TRBD1 (6 bases). The clonotype was recovered from an adult with an advanced solid tumor such as melanoma, head and neck, liver or kidney cancer. Sequencing was performed on CD4+ or CD8+ T cells sorted from blood, taken in a trial of the OX40 agonist ivuxolimab. Here the CDR3 reads CASVTGITSPLHF. CDR3 in DNA: TGTGCCAGCGTAACAGGGATTACTTCACCCCTCCACTTT.